The T cell receptor (beta chain) under discussion was sequenced for a study of sequential checkpoint blockade in melanoma (dated by TCRdb to between 2018 and 2020). Describing the broader study: Patients were assigned by 1:1 randomization to either first-line nivolumab followed by ipilimumab (arm A) or ipilimumab followed by nivolumab (arm B). Maintenance nivolumab came after both trial sequences. The research as a whole found: Larger, independent patient cohorts are needed to validate the response-prediction model that combines TCR metrics and mutation burden.

What the treatment or condition label conveys for this sample: randomized to nivolumab then ipilimumab (arm A) or the reverse (arm B). None of the patients in the trial had previously been given DNA-damaging chemotherapy. Thawed PBMCs were sorted on a FACS Aria II flow cytometer to isolate live CD3+CD8+ cells negative for CD19 and CD56. CheckMate 064, a randomized, open-label phase II trial of sequential checkpoint blockade, was the source of the samples, all of which came from patients with melanoma. Leukapheresis was used to collect peripheral blood mononuclear cells, which were then purified with Ficoll-Paque and frozen in human serum with about 9.5% DMSO. Immediately after sorting, the purity of sorted blood CD3+CD8+ cells was verified to be >95%, after which DNA was extracted. Comment on this clone: It lacks a known antigen. No quality values exist for individual bases; no much larger clone is one base distant.

TCRbeta CDR3 regions were immunosequenced from genomic DNA with the immunoSEQ Assay. Prior to high-throughput sequencing, genomic DNA was amplified by bias-controlled multiplex PCR. The authors processed their data as follows. To quantify the absolute abundance of each unique TCRbeta CDR3 region, the sequences were collapsed and filtered. Clonality, defined as 1 minus Pielou's evenness, was calculated using productive rearrangements only. Clones with significantly greater frequencies in on-treatment versus baseline samples were identified using a previously published method. This is the immuneACCESS table as TCRdb keeps it, with only in-frame sequences that have V and J called. A part of the clones is gone; compared with another copy, unresolved V genes explain less than half, and the rest is unexplained. That table gives V, J and clone size, and the DNA gave D and trimming. The sample includes more than 35,000 clones, with around nine tenths observed a single time. The top ten constitute 9.5% to 15% of the sample.

This TCR came from a human donor with melanoma. This specimen was CD8+ T cells sorted from blood (inferred from file names), taken from a patient given nivolumab and ipilimumab in sequence.

CDR3 sequence: CASSYGFRETQYF. The DNA sequence follows: TGCGCCAGCAGTTACGGTTTTCGAGAGACCCAGTACTTC. Recombination joined TRBV10-1 with TRBJ2-5; the D segment cannot be called with confidence. From a lookup of the germline V gene (reference sequence), CDR1 and CDR2 are WNHNN and SYGVQD. V gives up 5 bases and J gives up 4 bases, and the segment between their germline ends measures 11 bases. Reading from cysteine to phenylalanine, the CDR3 counts 13 amino acids. CDR3 DNA only is kept here, 39 bases in frame from base 1.